The present entry profiles one TCR beta chain with its context. This entry is derived from a study of CD8 T cells in Susac syndrome. There are 16 residues in the CDR3. The V gene end was trimmed by 3 bases and the J gene end by 7 bases; junction bases not matched to a gene: 9. CDR1 is SGDLS, CDR2 YYNGEE, per germline. With random hexamers, roughly 0.45 to 1 ug RNA was reverse transcribed. A single record per CDR3 protein comes from TCRdb applying MiXCR to the immunoSEQ multiplex PCR reads. The repertoire holds about 150,000 distinct CDR3 sequences, with nearly 97% as singletons. V is TRBV9 and J is TRBJ2-2; 10 nucleotides agree with TRBD2. This receptor was obtained from a human donor with multiple sclerosis. Sample: CD8+ T cells from PBMCs. The DNA of the CDR3 is TGTGCCAGCAGCGCCGATCTACTAGCGGGGATCGGGGAGCTGTTTTTT. Its translation: CASSADLLAGIGELFF. Complete variable domain (other parts from reference TRBV9 and TRBJ2-2): DSGVTQTPKHLITATGQRVTLRCSPRSGDLSVYWYQQSLDQGLQFLIQYYNGEERAKGNILERFSAQQFPDLHSELNLSSLELGDSALYFCASSADLLAGIGELFFGEGSRLTVL.